This T cell receptor beta chain was recovered during a study of identifying expanded T cells in peripheral blood. Study results and limitations: Differentially abundant clones: 1 to 1.5 between replicates, approximately 16 at 2 to 3 weeks, less than 20 at four. Across healthy donors, higher total template counts meant significantly greater approximately two-week count variance.

Germline V gene data show CDR1 as SGHTA and CDR2 as FQGTGA. V was clipped by 2 bases and J by 5 bases; unmatched bases: 5. CDR3 size: 15 residues. Collection occurred without any documented infections or immune events in donors. With respect to this clone: What it binds is unknown.

The assay was immunoSEQ multiplex PCR, and TCRdb's table has in-frame clones only and misses some. The sample shows about 89,000 clones, around 89% of them seen only once. This rearrangement joins TRBV7-3 to TRBJ1-4; 7 bases match TRBD1. The TCR originated in a person aged 18 to 70 in good health. Sequenced material: blood. The CDR3 region has the DNA TGTGCCAGCAGCTTACGGGGACAGAAAAATGAAAAACTGTTTTTT. It encodes CASSLRGQKNEKLFF.